A selection of T cell receptor beta chains follows, all from one sample in a study of early T cells in non-severe SARS-CoV-2 infection. One entry per CDR3 protein, called by TCRdb with MiXCR from the 5' RACE reads. Among roughly 56,000 distinct CDR3 sequences, over 9.5% were seen once, and the ten largest hold around 6%. Sequenced input: whole blood. These receptors originate from an adult who was a healthcare worker with PCR-confirmed SARS-CoV-2 infection or an uninfected control (not recorded which). CDR3s include the opening cysteine and the closing phenylalanine or tryptophan. The order of the fields is clone size, D gene, J gene, V gene, CDR3 DNA, CDR3 protein. The D gene is left open where the match is weak. Size is omitted from some rows. Given values are once, few, many or a class for expanded clones.

many . TRBJ2-3 TRBV6-5 TGTGCCAGCTCCCTAGACGGGACCTACACAGATACGCAGTATTTT CASSLDGTYTDTQYF
many . TRBJ2-7 TRBV27 TGTGCCAGCAGTTTAGGGCGGGCGGACGGGGAGCAGTACTTC CASSLGRADGEQYF
. . TRBJ2-1 TRBV7-2 TGTGCCAGCAGCTTAGCGGGTCCTCCGAATGAGCAGTTCTTC CASSLAGPPNEQFF
. TRBD2 TRBJ2-7 TRBV11-2 TGTGCCAGCAGATCCGTGCGACTAGCGGGAGGGTTCCACGAGCAGTACTTC CASRSVRLAGGFHEQYF
many . TRBJ2-3 TRBV12-3/TRBV12-4 TGTGCCAGCACGTGGGACGGGGGCACAGATACGCAGTATTTT CASTWDGGTDTQYF
few . TRBJ2-2 TRBV4-2 TGTGCCAGCACCAGGGCGGGGCGCACCGGGGAGCTGTTTTTT CASTRAGRTGELFF
many . TRBJ2-7 TRBV2 TGTGCCAGCAGTGAAAAGAGGGACGAGCAGTACTTC CASSEKRDEQYF
many . TRBJ2-3 TRBV5-1 TGCGCCAGCAGCAGGACGACAGTCGCAGATACGCAGTATTTT CASSRTTVADTQYF
. TRBD1 TRBJ1-1 TRBV7-2 TGTGCCAGCAGCAAGGGACAGGGCCGGATGAACACTGAAGCTTTCTTT CASSKGQGRMNTEAFF
. TRBD1 TRBJ2-7 TRBV19 TGTGCCACGCATCCCGGGACAGGGGAACACGAGCAGTACTTC CATHPGTGEHEQYF
few . TRBJ2-1 TRBV21-1 TGTGCCAGCAGCAAAGCAAGGTCACCCGATGAGCAGTTCTTC CASSKARSPDEQFF
. TRBD2 TRBJ2-1 TRBV20-1 TGCAGTGCTAGCACCGGACTAGCGGCCTACAATGAGCAGTTCTTC CSASTGLAAYNEQFF
few . TRBJ1-3 TRBV7-8 TGTGCCAGCAGCCCCGGGAGGGGTGGTGGAAACACCATATATTTT CASSPGRGGGNTIYF
few . TRBJ2-7 TRBV5-4 TGTGCCAGCAGCTTGGTGGCAGGACGCGGGGAGCAGTACTTC CASSLVAGRGEQYF
few TRBD1 TRBJ2-7 TRBV9 TGTGCCAGCAGTCGGCCCGCCGGGACAGGGAAATTCTCCGAGCAGTACTTC CASSRPAGTGKFSEQYF
many TRBD1 TRBJ2-6 TRBV5-1 TGCGCCAGCAGAGGGACAGGGCTTGCTGGGGCCAACGTCCTGACTTTC CASRGTGLAGANVLTF
few . TRBJ2-2 TRBV7-9 TGTGCCAGCAGCGCCCGGGTGTGGGAGCTGTTTTTT CASSARVWELFF
. TRBD2 TRBJ2-5 TRBV5-1 TGCGCCAGCAGCGGTACCGAGACTAGCGGGGAGACCCAGTACTTC CASSGTETSGETQYF
many . TRBJ1-5 TRBV6-2/TRBV6-3 TGTGCCAGCACCATGGCACAGGGTGATCAGCCCCAGCATTTT CASTMAQGDQPQHF
. TRBD1 TRBJ2-2 TRBV29-1 TGCAGCGCCTATAGGGACAGCCCCACCGGGGAGCTGTTTTTT CSAYRDSPTGELFF
. TRBD2 TRBJ2-1 TRBV7-2 TGTGCCAGCAGCTTACTAGCGGGTTATCTCTACAATGAGCAGTTCTTC CASSLLAGYLYNEQFF
. . TRBJ1-6 TRBV12-3/TRBV12-4 TGTGCCAGCAGCCTAACAGGGACAAATTCACCCCTCCACTTT CASSLTGTNSPLHF
few . TRBJ2-2 TRBV25-1 TGTGCCAGCCACCACAGTGCCGGGGAGCTGTTTTTT CASHHSAGELFF
. TRBD2 TRBJ2-1 TRBV30 TGTGCCTGGACCAAAAGCGGGAGTCTACATGAGCAGTTCTTC CAWTKSGSLHEQFF
. . TRBJ1-5 TRBV7-2 TGTGCCAGCAGCCCCGAGGGTATTGAGCCCCAGCATTTT CASSPEGIEPQHF
many TRBD2 TRBJ2-1 TRBV12-3/TRBV12-4 TGTGCCAGCAGTACTAGCGGGAGCTTCGATGAGCAGTTCTTC CASSTSGSFDEQFF
few TRBD1 TRBJ2-5 TRBV20-1 TGCAGTGCTAAACGGATGACAGGGCCAGAGACCCAGTACTTC CSAKRMTGPETQYF
few . TRBJ2-1 TRBV7-2 TGTGCCAGCACCGATGGGAGAAGGTACGATGAGCAGTTCTTC CASTDGRRYDEQFF
many TRBD1 TRBJ1-2 TRBV6-5 TGTGCCAGCAGTTACTCGGGCCAGGGGGCGAGGGAAGGCTACACCTTC CASSYSGQGAREGYTF
few . TRBJ2-5 TRBV6-5 TGTGCCAGCAGTTACTCTAGGCAGGGGGAGACCCAGTACTTC CASSYSRQGETQYF
many TRBD2 TRBJ2-1 TRBV11-2 TGTGCCAGCAGCTCCCGACTAGCGGGATACAATGAGCAGTTCTTC CASSSRLAGYNEQFF
many TRBD2 TRBJ2-7 TRBV11-2 TGTGCCAGCAGTACGGGACTAGTTGCCGAGCAGTACTTC CASSTGLVAEQYF
many . TRBJ1-2 TRBV29-1 TGCAGCTCCCAGAAGCAGTCCGGCTATGGCTACACCTTC CSSQKQSGYGYTF
few TRBD1 TRBJ2-5 TRBV6-6 TGTGCCAACGGACAGGGGCCTGAGACCCAGTACTTC CANGQGPETQYF
many . TRBJ1-2 TRBV4-1 TGCGCCAGCAGCCAAGGGTTCACCACAGCTTCTTTTAACTATGGCTACACCTTC CASSQGFTTASFNYGYTF
many . TRBJ2-6 TRBV6-5 TGTGCCAGCATTCCTACCTTCTCCAGGGTAGTCTCTGGGGCCAACGTCCTGACTTTC CASIPTFSRVVSGANVLTF
few TRBD2 TRBJ2-1 TRBV4-3 TGCGCTAGCAGCCAAGATCCCGCGAGCGGGAGGGCCGGTGTTGAGCAGTTCTTC CASSQDPASGRAGVEQFF
. . TRBJ2-1 TRBV7-2 TGTGCCAGCAGCCGATCCCACTACAATGAGCAGTTCTTC CASSRSHYNEQFF
. . TRBJ1-1 TRBV9 TGTGCCAGCAGCGTCCACCCCGACAGATTGAACACTGAAGCTTTCTTT CASSVHPDRLNTEAFF
. . TRBJ2-7 TRBV12-5 TGTGCTAGTGGCTCGGGGGCAAACTCCTACGAGCAGTACTTC CASGSGANSYEQYF
many . TRBJ2-6 TRBV18 TGTGCCACCTATTCAAGCTCTGGGGCCAACGTCCTGACTTTC CATYSSSGANVLTF
few . TRBJ1-3 TRBV21-1 TGTGCCAGCAGCAAAAAGCGGGACGGACCCTCTGGAAACACCATATATTTT CASSKKRDGPSGNTIYF